Below are 22 T cell receptor beta chains sequenced from a single sample in a study of cytomegalovirus exposure and HLA in healthy donors. Researchers ran the PCR with 60 Vbeta and 13 Jbeta primers. The protocol was immunoSEQ multiplex PCR, while the TCRdb copy is restricted to in-frame clones and leaves out a portion. This sample has under 200,000 clones, with roughly four fifths found just once. The sequencing sample was made of PBMCs. The receptors originated from a man aged 35-49 years in good health and CMV-seronegative.

The chain has TRBV5-8 and TRBJ2-2; TRBD1 matches at 10 bases. Unmatched junction bases numbered 6, after V lost 4 bases and J lost 6 bases. The CDR3 extends over 15 amino acids. CDR1 is SGHTS, CDR2 YDEGEE, per germline. This CDR3 is CASSPRDRGAGELFF. Written as DNA, the CDR3 is TGTGCCAGCAGCCCCCGGGACAGGGGTGCCGGGGAGCTGTTTTTT.

This chain joins TRBV7-9 and TRBJ1-4, with a tentative D call TRBD1 (6 bases). This CDR3 spans 14 amino acids. The germline V and J ends were trimmed by 3 bases and 5 bases, with 10 bases remaining between them. CDR1 is SEHNR, CDR2 FQNEAQ, per germline (reference sequence). This chain's CDR3 is CASSFAGENEKLFF. CDR3 coding DNA: TGTGCCAGCAGCTTTGCAGGGGAGAATGAAAAACTGTTTTTT. The full variable domain, with the rest looked up from reference TRBV7-9 and TRBJ1-4, is DTGVSQNPRHKITKRGQNVTFRCDPISEHNRLYWYRQTLGQGPEFLTYFQNEAQLEKSRLLSDRFSAERPKGSFSTLEIQRTEQGDSAMYLCASSFAGENEKLFFGSGTQLSVL.

CDR3 in DNA: TGTGCCAGCAGTTTAGGCAGGGTAGAGACCCAGTACTTC. It is translated as CASSLGRVETQYF. The chain carries TRBV27 and TRBJ2-5, with D maybe TRBD1 (5 bases). Germline CDR1 is MNHEY and CDR2 is SMNVEV (reference sequence). There are 13 residues in the CDR3. The germline V and J ends were trimmed by 2 bases and 4 bases, with 8 bases remaining between them.

This chain connects TRBV5-1 to TRBJ2-5; 9 bases agree with TRBD2. Matching the DNA end better, TRBJ2-7 makes the J call doubtful. Germline V gene sequence: CDR1 SGHRS, CDR2 YFSETQ. The CDR3 has 14 amino acids. In nucleotides, the CDR3 is TGCGCCAGCAGCTCGACTAGCGGAACCTACGAGCAGTACTTC. The encoded protein is CASSSTSGTYEQYF.

The rearrangement uses TRBV5-1 and TRBJ2-3; 11 bases map to TRBD2. In germline, CDR1 is SGHRS, CDR2 YFSETQ. This CDR3 is 16 amino acids long. V trimming: 1 base; J trimming: 4 bases; junction bases outside the gene matches: 5. This CDR3 is CASSLSLAGGPDTQYF. The DNA of the CDR3 is TGCGCCAGCAGCTTGTCATTAGCGGGAGGGCCAGATACGCAGTATTTT.

This sequence joins TRBV30 and TRBJ1-4; D call uncertain. This CDR3 contains 15 residues. Trimming took off 0 bases at V and 4 bases at J, with 12 bases between the two ends. CDR1 GTSNPN and CDR2 SVGIG come from the germline V gene (reference sequence). The CDR3 is CAWSVRRDLNEKLFF. The CDR3 region has the DNA TGTGCCTGGAGTGTACGTCGGGATCTTAATGAAAAACTGTTTTTT.

This chain connects TRBV2 to TRBJ1-1; 8 bases line up with TRBD1. The ends lost 6 bases at V and 5 bases at J; junction bases unmatched: 11. The CDR3 has 15 residues. Germline CDR1 reads SNHLY; CDR2 reads FYNNEI. The CDR3 protein is CASSPGRTGLTEAFF. The DNA of the CDR3 is TGTGCCAGCAGCCCAGGAAGGACAGGGTTGACTGAAGCTTTCTTT. The full variable domain, with the rest looked up from reference TRBV2 and TRBJ1-1, is EPEVTQTPSHQVTQMGQEVILRCVPISNHLYFYWYRQILGQKVEFLVSFYNNEISEKSEIFDDQFSVERPDGSNFTLKIRSTKLEDSAMYFCASSPGRTGLTEAFFGQGTRLTVV.

V usage is TRBV7-6 and J usage is TRBJ2-7; D might be TRBD2 (5 bases). There are 15 residues in the CDR3. Between the trimmed V and J ends, which lost 0 bases and 6 bases, there was a span of 15 bases. CDR1 SGHVS and CDR2 FNYEAQ come from the germline V gene. Here the CDR3 reads CASSLASTLTTEQYF. In DNA form, the CDR3 reads TGTGCCAGCAGCTTAGCCAGCACCCTGACTACCGAGCAGTACTTC. Filled out from reference TRBV7-6 and TRBJ2-7, the complete variable domain reads GAGVSQSPRYKVTKRGQDVALRCDPISGHVSLYWYRQALGQGPEFLTYFNYEAQQDKSGLPNDRFSAERPEGSISTLTIQRTEQRDSAMYRCASSLASTLTTEQYFGPGTRLTVT.

This sequence joins TRBV27 and TRBJ1-6, with 7 bases that match TRBD1. Unmatched junction bases numbered 6, after V lost 5 bases and J lost 2 bases. Germline V gene sequence: CDR1 MNHEY, CDR2 SMNVEV (reference sequence). CDR3 size: 16 residues. The CDR3 reads CASSKDRVAYNSPLHF. CDR3 in DNA: TGTGCCAGCAGTAAAGACAGGGTGGCCTATAATTCACCCCTCCACTTT.

V gene TRBV10-3 combines with J gene TRBJ2-3; D is possibly TRBD2 (6 bases). This CDR3 comprises 10 residues. Germline V gene sequence: CDR1 ENHRY, CDR2 SYGVKD. V lost 11 bases and J 6 bases, leaving 9 bases between the germline ends. The CDR3 is CAAGSDTQYF. The CDR3 DNA sequence: TGTGCCGCGGGGTCGGATACGCAGTATTTT.

The rearrangement joins TRBV9 to TRBJ2-2, with D possibly matching TRBD1 (6 bases). This CDR3 region has 17 residues. The V and J ends lost 3 bases and 2 bases respectively, with 17 bases between them. CDR1 and CDR2 (germline): SGDLS, YYNGEE. CDR3 nucleotides: TGTGCCAGCAGCGCCGATACAGGGTCCCTTAACACCGGGGAGCTGTTTTTT. Translation gives CASSADTGSLNTGELFF.

The chain carries TRBV15 and TRBJ1-1; 7 nucleotides line up with TRBD1. The CDR3 sequence is 19 residues long. J gave up 5 bases and V 0 bases, and 18 bases lay outside the gene matches. Looked up from germline, CDR1 is LNHNV and CDR2 is YYDKDF (reference sequence). The CDR3, as DNA: TGTGCCACCAGCAGAGAACTCGGAAGGGGGCGCGGAGTAGGGACTGAAGCTTTCTTT. This sequence encodes CATSRELGRGRGVGTEAFF.

The V call is TRBV2, the J call TRBJ1-6, with 9 bases that match TRBD1. The V gene end was trimmed by 10 bases and the J gene end by 10 bases; junction bases not matched to a gene: 11. Germline V CDR1 and CDR2: SNHLY, FYNNEI. The CDR3 is 14 amino acids. CDR3 nucleotides: TGTGCCACTACACCGTGGACAGGGGAATCACCCCTCCACTTT. Its translation: CATTPWTGESPLHF.

The rearrangement links TRBV6-4 to TRBJ2-7; 9 bases align to TRBD1. Germline CDR1 reads MRHNA; CDR2 reads SNTAGT. CDR3 size: 15 residues. V lost 4 bases and J lost 0; bases outside the gene matches: 4. In DNA, the CDR3 is TGTGCCAGCAGTGCGGGACAGGGTTGCTCCTACGAGCAGTACGTC. Amino acid sequence: CASSAGQGCSYEQYV.

The gene calls are TRBV21-1 and TRBJ2-2; the table's D call, TRBD2, has no DNA check behind it. TRBV21-1 counts as a pseudogene. The CDR3 is made up of 13 amino acids. The chain's CDR3 is CASGDCYTGELFF. CDR3 nucleotides: TGTGCCAGCGGGGACTGCTACACCGGGGAGCTGTTTTTT.

This clone has only one observation. The V and J genes are TRBV7-9 and TRBJ2-3; D gene ambiguous. The V and J ends lost 4 bases and 1 base respectively, with 9 bases between them. The germline gives CDR1 SEHNR, CDR2 FQNEAQ (reference sequence). This CDR3 comprises 14 residues. The CDR3 loop reads CASSWAGGTDTQYF. The CDR3 nucleotides read TGTGCCAGCAGCTGGGCAGGCGGCACAGATACGCAGTATTTT.

This clone was detected only a few times. V usage is TRBV11-2 and J usage is TRBJ2-3, with D possibly matching TRBD2 (5 bases). The germline V gene encodes CDR1 SGHAT and CDR2 FQNNGV. There are 15 residues in the CDR3. The ends were cut back, 5 bases at V and 5 bases at J, with 17 bases in the middle. The CDR3 bases are TGTGCCAGCAGCATGCTAGCAGGAGTTGGAGATACGCAGTATTTT. Residues: CASSMLAGVGDTQYF.

V usage is TRBV15 and J usage is TRBJ2-5, with D possibly TRBD1 on 6 matching bases. The J call may be faulty, since TRBJ2-7 better matches the DNA end. There are 14 residues in the CDR3. The germline V gene encodes CDR1 LNHNV and CDR2 YYDKDF (reference sequence). CDR3 loop: CATSSEDSTYEQYF. The CDR3 nucleotides read TGTGCCACCAGCAGCGAGGACAGTACCTACGAGCAGTACTTC.

The rearrangement uses TRBV5-1 and TRBJ2-2, with D tentatively TRBD1 (6 bases). Germline V lookup: CDR1 SGHRS, CDR2 YFSETQ. The CDR3 contains 14 residues. The V and J ends lost 6 bases and 2 bases respectively, with 11 bases between them. This CDR3 reads CASNLQGNTGELFF. The CDR3, as DNA: TGCGCCAGCAATTTACAGGGAAACACCGGGGAGCTGTTTTTT.

The chain is built from TRBV6-4 and TRBJ2-1; D is possibly TRBD2 (5 bases). CDR1 is MRHNA, CDR2 SNTAGT, per germline. V lost 8 bases, J lost 9 bases, and 17 bases lay in between. The CDR3 has 13 residues. For the CDR3, the DNA is TGTGCCAGCGCGGAGGCAGTTCTAGGTGAGCAGTTCTTC. The encoded protein is CASAEAVLGEQFF.

The CDR3 is CASSPRTGDAFEAFF. For the CDR3, the DNA is TGTGCCAGCTCACCAAGGACAGGGGACGCTTTTGAAGCTTTCTTT. V gene TRBV18 combines with J gene TRBJ1-1; 9 bases align to TRBD1. The germline CDR1 and CDR2 sequences are KGHSH and LQKENI. The CDR3 loop spans 15 amino acids. Trimming cost V 2 bases and J 7 bases; bases outside gene matches: 8.

The gene calls are TRBV15 and TRBJ1-4; D perhaps matches TRBD1 (6 bases). Trimming left V 0 bases short and J 4 bases short, with 9 bases between. The CDR3 sequence is 15 residues long. CDR1 is LNHNV, CDR2 YYDKDF, per germline (reference sequence). The CDR3 nucleotides read TGTGCCACCAGCAGAGAGAACAGGGTTAATGAAAAACTGTTTTTT. It yields the protein CATSRENRVNEKLFF.